A selection of T cell receptor beta chains follows, all from one sample in a study of PD-1 blockade in classical Hodgkin lymphoma. Profiling relied on immunoSEQ multiplex PCR, and the TCRdb table lists in-frame clones only, not all of them. Of 15,000 to 20,000 clones listed, about 90% are singletons. Sequenced material: peripheral blood mononuclear cells (PBMCs). The receptors here all came from a human donor with classical Hodgkin lymphoma. Both conserved end residues are part of each CDR3. The order of the fields is CDR3 protein, CDR3 length, V gene.

cdr3_aa: CASSLGQGNNEQFF; cdr3_length: 14; v_call: TRBV7-3
cdr3_aa: CASSLRIAGGPNEQFF; cdr3_length: 16; v_call: TRBV7-6
cdr3_aa: CASSYLSGRARGEQYF; cdr3_length: 16; v_call: TRBV6-5
cdr3_aa: CASSSGTANQPQHF; cdr3_length: 14; v_call: TRBV5-1
cdr3_aa: CASATESYEQYF; cdr3_length: 12; v_call: TRBV6-5
cdr3_aa: CASSQGQGATNEKLFF; cdr3_length: 16; v_call: TRBV4-3
cdr3_aa: CASSLVIESGEQFF; cdr3_length: 14; v_call: TRBV7-2
cdr3_aa: CASSTDRGNEQYF; cdr3_length: 13; v_call: TRBV7-2
cdr3_aa: CAGSPLDRVNTEAFF; cdr3_length: 15; v_call: TRBV6-6
cdr3_aa: CASSTGTRGVMGQFF; cdr3_length: 15; v_call: TRBV27
cdr3_aa: CASSRTLGTSGTLYNEQFF; cdr3_length: 19; v_call: TRBV19
cdr3_aa: CASSPDRAGELFF; cdr3_length: 13; v_call: TRBV18